This T cell receptor beta chain was identified in a study of T cell responses to AZD1222 COVID-19 vaccine. Study findings and constraints: Baseline seropositivity occurred in only 5 to 7 AZD1222 recipients.

Repertoires were generated with immunoSEQ multiplex PCR, while TCRdb's copy carries only in-frame clones and drops some. The table has about 96,000 clones, roughly 90% seen once. About this clone itself: Its antigen is not known.

The sequence came from an adult in good health. Sequenced material: peripheral blood, taken on day 0 of AZD1222 vaccination.

Here the CDR3 DNA reads TGCGCCAGCAGCTTTGGACAGGGGGCACTTAATTCACCCCTCCACTTT. Translated, it gives CASSFGQGALNSPLHF. The rearrangement links TRBV5-1 to TRBJ1-6; TRBD1 matches 11 bases. Germline V CDR1 and CDR2: SGHRS, YFSETQ. This CDR3 has 16 residues. The V and J ends lost 2 bases and 6 bases, in that order; junction bases with no gene match: 4.